This TCR beta chain was profiled in a study of control samples from healthy donors and cancer patients. Trimming removed 1 base from V and 0 bases from J, with 4 bases in between. The CDR3 covers 14 residues. Germline lookup yields CDR1 SGHDT and CDR2 YYEEEE. Measured with immunoSEQ multiplex PCR; TCRdb has only the in-frame clones, and not every one. The sample lists roughly 100,000 clones, about 91% occurring once. This TCR was recovered from a man younger than 40 in good health. The sample consisted of blood. The V and J genes are TRBV5-6 and TRBJ2-2; no clear D gene. This chain's CDR3 is CASSLSSNTGELFF. DNA of the CDR3: TGTGCCAGCAGCTTGTCGTCGAACACCGGGGAGCTGTTTTTT.